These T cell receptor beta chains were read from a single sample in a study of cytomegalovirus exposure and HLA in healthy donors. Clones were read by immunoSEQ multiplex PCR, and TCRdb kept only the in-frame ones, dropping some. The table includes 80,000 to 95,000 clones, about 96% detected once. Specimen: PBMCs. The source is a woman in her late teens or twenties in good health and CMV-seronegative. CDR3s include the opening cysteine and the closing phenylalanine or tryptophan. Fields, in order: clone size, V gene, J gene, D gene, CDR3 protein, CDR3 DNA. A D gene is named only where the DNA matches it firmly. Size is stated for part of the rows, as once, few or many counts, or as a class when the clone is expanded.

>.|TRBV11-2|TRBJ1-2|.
CASSHYYGYTF
TGTGCCAGCAGCCACTACTATGGCTACACCTTC
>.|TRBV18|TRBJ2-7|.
CASGTTEYEQYF
TGTGCCAGCGGCACCACAGAGTACGAGCAGTACTTC
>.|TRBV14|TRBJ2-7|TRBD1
CASSRTGDFHEQYF
TGTGCCAGCAGCCGGACAGGGGATTTCCACGAGCAGTACTTC
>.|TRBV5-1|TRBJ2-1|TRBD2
CASSLGTSGNNEQFF
TGCGCCAGCAGCTTAGGGACTAGCGGGAACAATGAGCAGTTCTTC
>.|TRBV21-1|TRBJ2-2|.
CASSRGGQGYGTGELFF
TGTGCCAGCAGCAGGGGGGGACAAGGCTACGGTACCGGGGAGCTGTTTTTT
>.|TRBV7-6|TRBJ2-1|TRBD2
CASSPREGPSYNEQFF
TGTGCCAGCAGTCCCCGGGAGGGACCCTCCTACAATGAGCAGTTCTTC
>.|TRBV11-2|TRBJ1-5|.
CASSLDPGTIRPQHF
TGTGCCAGCAGCTTAGATCCTGGCACAATACGGCCCCAGCATTTT
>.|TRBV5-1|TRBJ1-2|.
CASSLEFARENGYTF
TGCGCCAGCAGCTTGGAATTCGCCAGGGAAAACGGCTACACCTTC
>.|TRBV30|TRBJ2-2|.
CAWIFAGSNTGELFF
TGTGCCTGGATTTTCGCGGGATCGAACACCGGGGAGCTGTTTTTT
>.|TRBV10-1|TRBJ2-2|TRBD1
CASSEARDRNTGELFF
TGCGCCAGCAGTGAGGCCCGGGACAGGAACACCGGGGAGCTGTTTTTT
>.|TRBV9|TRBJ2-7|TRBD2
CASSVSFAGDGEQYF
TGTGCCAGCAGCGTAAGTTTTGCGGGGGACGGTGAGCAGTACTTC
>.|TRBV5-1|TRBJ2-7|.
CASSPDGQSYEQYF
TGCGCCAGCAGCCCGGACGGACAGTCTTACGAGCAGTACTTC
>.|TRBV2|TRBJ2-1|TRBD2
CAITTGTISYNEQFF
TGTGCCATCACTACCGGGACTATCTCCTACAATGAGCAGTTCTTC
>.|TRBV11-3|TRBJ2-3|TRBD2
CASSPGTSGLTDTQYF
TGTGCCAGCAGCCCCGGGACTAGCGGTCTAACAGATACGCAGTATTTT
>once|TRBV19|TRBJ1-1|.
CASSSGTLKAFF
TGTGCCAGTAGTTCTGGGACACTGAAAGCTTTCTTT
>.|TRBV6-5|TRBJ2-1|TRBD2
CASSRTGLAGQEQFF
TGTGCCAGCAGCCGGACGGGACTAGCGGGACAAGAGCAGTTCTTC
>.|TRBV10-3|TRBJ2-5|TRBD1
CAIATGVTEETQYF
TGTGCCATCGCGACAGGGGTTACGGAAGAGACCCAGTACTTC
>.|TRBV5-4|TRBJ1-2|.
CASSLVYQTGDYGYTF
TGTGCCAGCAGCTTGGTCTACCAGACAGGAGACTATGGCTACACCTTC
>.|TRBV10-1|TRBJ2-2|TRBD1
CASSPTDRANTGELFF
TGCGCCAGCAGTCCAACCGACAGGGCTAACACCGGGGAGCTGTTTTTT
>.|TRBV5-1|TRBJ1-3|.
CASSLDSTFRAGNTIYF
TGCGCCAGCAGCTTGGATTCTACGTTCAGGGCTGGAAACACCATATATTTT
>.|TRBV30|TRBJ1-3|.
CAWSLEVGNTIYF
TGTGCCTGGAGTCTGGAGGTTGGAAACACCATATATTTT
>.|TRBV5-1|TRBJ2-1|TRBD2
CASSLGGSSYNEQFF
TGCGCCAGCAGCTTGGGCGGGAGCTCCTACAATGAGCAGTTCTTC
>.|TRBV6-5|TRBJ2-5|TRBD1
CASSYSGTVQETQYF
TGTGCCAGCAGTTACTCCGGGACAGTGCAAGAGACCCAGTACTTC
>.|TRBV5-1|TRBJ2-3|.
CASRGGTGTDTQYF
TGCGCCAGCAGGGGCGGGACTGGCACAGATACGCAGTATTTT
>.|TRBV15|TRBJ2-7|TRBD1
CATRGTGIIYEQYF
TGTGCCACCAGGGGGACAGGGATCATCTACGAGCAGTACTTC
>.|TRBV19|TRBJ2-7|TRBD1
CASSIYRGAYEQYF
TGTGCCAGTAGTATCTACAGGGGGGCCTACGAGCAGTACTTC
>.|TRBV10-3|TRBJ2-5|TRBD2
CASSGSLQETQYF
TGTGCCAGTAGCGGGAGTCTCCAAGAGACCCAGTACTTC
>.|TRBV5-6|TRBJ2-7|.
CASSFEVRDARGNYEQYF
TGTGCCAGCAGCTTCGAGGTTCGGGACGCCCGGGGGAACTACGAGCAGTACTTC
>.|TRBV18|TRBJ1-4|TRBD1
CASSPPGQGPLRQEKLFF
TGTGCCAGCTCACCTCCGGGACAGGGCCCCCTACGACAGGAAAAACTGTTTTTT
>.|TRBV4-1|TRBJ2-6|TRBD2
CASSVGTTYLSGANVLTF
TGCGCCAGCAGCGTTGGGACTACATATCTATCCGGGGCCAACGTCCTGACTTTC
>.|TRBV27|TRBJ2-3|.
CASSLMASDTQYF
TGTGCCAGCAGTTTAATGGCTTCAGATACGCAGTATTTT
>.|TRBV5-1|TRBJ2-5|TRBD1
CASSLGQGQETQYF
TGCGCCAGCAGCTTGGGACAGGGCCAAGAGACCCAGTACTTC
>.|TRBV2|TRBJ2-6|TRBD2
CASRWTSGRASSGANVLTF
TGTGCCAGCCGTTGGACTAGCGGGAGGGCCAGCTCTGGGGCCAACGTCCTGACTTTC
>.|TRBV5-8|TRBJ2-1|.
CASSFERAYNEQFF
TGTGCCAGCAGCTTTGAACGGGCCTACAATGAGCAGTTCTTC
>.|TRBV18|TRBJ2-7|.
CASGQDSYEQYF
TGTGCCTCAGGTCAGGACTCCTACGAGCAGTACTTC
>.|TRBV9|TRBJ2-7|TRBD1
CASSVDTGGQGYEQYF
TGTGCCAGCAGCGTAGACACGGGCGGACAGGGCTACGAGCAGTACTTC
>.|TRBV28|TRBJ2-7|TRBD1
CASSPAGGSEQYF
TGTGCCAGCAGTCCGGCAGGGGGTTCCGAGCAGTACTTC
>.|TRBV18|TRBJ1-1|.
CASSPRGVFDAEAFF
TGTGCCAGCTCACCACGGGGAGTTTTTGACGCTGAAGCTTTCTTT
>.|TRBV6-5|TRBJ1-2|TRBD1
CASSYNTGGTDGYTF
TGTGCCAGCAGCTATAATACAGGGGGCACGGATGGCTACACCTTC
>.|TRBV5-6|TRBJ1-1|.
CASSLRAGFANTEAFF
TGTGCCAGCAGCTTGAGGGCAGGGTTCGCGAACACTGAAGCTTTCTTT
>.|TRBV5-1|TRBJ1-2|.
CASSLGDTDNYGYTF
TGCGCCAGCAGCTTGGGGGACACAGATAACTATGGCTACACCTTC
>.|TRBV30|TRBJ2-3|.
CAWSVRDFHTQYF
TGTGCCTGGAGTGTACGGGACTTTCATACGCAGTATTTT
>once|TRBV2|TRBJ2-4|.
CASMGQAGAKNIQYF
TGTGCCAGCATGGGACAAGCCGGAGCCAAAAACATTCAGTACTTC
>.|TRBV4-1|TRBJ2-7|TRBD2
CASSQVAREEQKYF
TGCGCCAGCAGCCAGGTAGCGCGGGAGGAACAAAAGTACTTC
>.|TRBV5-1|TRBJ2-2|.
CASSLAGRSGELFF
TGCGCCAGCAGCTTGGCGGGTCGGTCCGGGGAGCTGTTTTTT
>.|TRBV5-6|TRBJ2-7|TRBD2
CASSLSSGANSEQYF
TGTGCCAGCAGCTTGTCTAGCGGGGCAAATAGCGAGCAGTACTTC